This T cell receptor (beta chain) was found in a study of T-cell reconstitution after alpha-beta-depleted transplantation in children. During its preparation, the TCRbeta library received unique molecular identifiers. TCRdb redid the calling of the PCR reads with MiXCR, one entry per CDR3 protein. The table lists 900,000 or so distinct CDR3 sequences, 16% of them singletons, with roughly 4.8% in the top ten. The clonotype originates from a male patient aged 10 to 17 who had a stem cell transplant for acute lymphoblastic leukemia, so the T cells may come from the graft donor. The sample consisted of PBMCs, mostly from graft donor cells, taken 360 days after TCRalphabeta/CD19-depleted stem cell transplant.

The CDR3 reads CASSSLLSSYEQYF. The CDR3 DNA reads as TGCGCCAGCAGCTCCCTTCTGAGCTCCTACGAGCAGTACTTC. This chain uses TRBV5-1 with TRBJ2-7, with D uncertain. Germline assignment: CDR1 SGHRS and CDR2 YFSETQ. V was pared by 3 bases and J by 0 bases, with 10 bases between. CDR3 size: 14 residues. The full variable domain, in which reference TRBV5-1 and TRBJ2-7 provide the parts outside the CDR3, is KAGVTQTPRYLIKTRGQQVTLSCSPISGHRSVSWYQQTPGQGLQFLFEYFSETQRNKGNFPGRFSGRQFSNSRSEMNVSTLELGDSALYLCASSSLLSSYEQYFGPGTRLTVT.